The 9 T cell receptor beta chains listed next were all sequenced from one sample in a study of cytomegalovirus exposure and HLA in healthy donors. PCR used 60 Vbeta primers and 13 Jbeta primers. Measured with immunoSEQ multiplex PCR; TCRdb has only the in-frame clones, and not every one. The table lists over 150,000 clones, around 80% of them singletons. The source material was PBMCs. These receptor sequences come from a woman in her forties in good health and CMV-seropositive.

The CDR3 sequence: CALKGALETQYF. The DNA of the CDR3 is TGTGCCTTAAAGGGGGCTTTGGAGACCCAGTACTTC. V gene TRBV30 combines with J gene TRBJ2-5, with 7 positions matching TRBD1. Germline CDR1 GTSNPN, CDR2 SVGIG (reference sequence). The CDR3 is made up of 12 amino acids. V shed 7 bases and J 5 bases; nucleotides not matched to a gene: 7. The variable domain in full, completed from reference TRBV30 and TRBJ2-5, reads SQTIHQWPATLVQPVGSPLSLECTVEGTSNPNLYWYRQAAGRGLQLLFYSVGIGQISSEVPQNLSASRPQDRQFILSSKKLLLSDSGFYLCALKGALETQYFGPGTRLLVL.

This clone occurred a few times. J is TRBJ1-5 and V is TRBV2, with a possible D match to TRBD1 (6 bases). In germline, CDR1 is SNHLY, CDR2 FYNNEI. The length of the CDR3 is 13 residues. With 10 bases removed from V and 0 bases from J, the gap between germline ends came to 10 bases. In nucleotides, the CDR3 is TGTGCCACCTCAGGGGCTAGCAATCAGCCCCAGCATTTT. The encoded protein is CATSGASNQPQHF.

The chain couples TRBV27 to TRBJ1-5; D is perhaps TRBD1 (5 bases). V was trimmed by 8 bases and J by 0 bases, leaving 8 bases between them. This CDR3 has 13 amino acids. Per germline, CDR1 MNHEY and CDR2 SMNVEV (reference sequence). CDR3 sequence: CASAQGSNQPQHF. CDR3 sequence (DNA): TGTGCCAGCGCCCAGGGTAGCAATCAGCCCCAGCATTTT.

The genes are TRBV27 and TRBJ2-1; 8 bases are a match to TRBD1. V shed 6 bases, J shed 10 bases, and the junction held 11 bases outside the gene matches. CDR3 length: 14 residues. The germline gives CDR1 MNHEY, CDR2 SMNVEV (reference sequence). CDR3 DNA sequence: TGTGCCAGCAGGAGCCGGGACAGGCTTTGGGAGCAGTTCTTC. It specifies CASRSRDRLWEQFF.

V gene TRBV4-1 combines with J gene TRBJ1-1; D is uncertain. This CDR3 has 15 amino acids. The germline CDR1 and CDR2 sequences are MGHRA and YSYEKL. The V end was cut by 0 bases, the J end by 6 bases, with 14 bases between. For the CDR3, the DNA is TGCGCCAGCAGCCAAGATGGGGAGGGTAGGGCTGAAGCTTTCTTT. This gives the protein CASSQDGEGRAEAFF.

The CDR3 coding sequence is TGTGCCAGCAGTTCCATGGACAGGGGAGGTAGGTACGAGCAGTACTTC. Amino acids: CASSSMDRGGRYEQYF. The rearrangement uses TRBV27 and TRBJ2-7, with 9 bases fitting TRBD1. This CDR3 contains 16 residues. Germline V lookup: CDR1 MNHEY, CDR2 SMNVEV (reference sequence). The ends lost 4 bases at V and 4 bases at J; junction bases unmatched: 11.

In its sample, this clone was seen once. The rearrangement joins TRBV2 to TRBJ2-7; the D is unclear. The CDR3 totals 12 residues. V lost 6 bases to trimming and J lost 0 bases, with 6 bases between them. Per germline, CDR1 SNHLY and CDR2 FYNNEI. The CDR3, as DNA: TGTGCCAGCAGGAGCGACTCCTACGAGCAGTACTTC. Its translation: CASRSDSYEQYF.

The V and J genes are TRBV13 and TRBJ2-2; 11 bases match TRBD2. Losses at the gene ends were 3 bases for V and 4 bases for J; bases not matched to a gene: 13. Germline V gene sequence: CDR1 PRHDT, CDR2 FYEKMQ (reference sequence). The CDR3 sequence is 19 residues long. CDR3 region: CASSFRPGVAGGGTGELFF. Written as DNA, the CDR3 is TGTGCCAGCAGCTTCCGCCCCGGTGTAGCGGGAGGGGGCACCGGGGAGCTGTTTTTT.

V and J are TRBV23-1 and TRBJ2-7, with a tentative D call TRBD2 (6 bases). TRBV23-1 is given ORF status, its function remaining uncertain. CDR3 size: 16 residues. V lost 0 bases, J lost 3 bases, and 15 bases lay in between. In nucleotides, the CDR3 is TGCGCCAGCAGTCAATCGAGAGGCGGGACCATCTACGAGCAGTACTTC. Translated, it gives CASSQSRGGTIYEQYF.